This TCR beta chain was documented in a study of cytomegalovirus exposure and HLA in healthy donors. Study-wide points: Prior analysis indicated that the majority of TCR beta V segments exhibited productivity approximately 87% or approximately 30% of the time. A later analysis reportedly found fewer N-insertions in an Asian-associated ancestry cluster than the approximately 670-donor mean. It was assumed in the presence/absence analyses that sequencing depth was roughly uniform across donors. Reports indicated that the classifier achieved high specificity and sensitivity in diagnosing cytomegalovirus status.

Trimming cost V 5 bases and J 2 bases; bases outside gene matches: 6. The CDR3 loop spans 15 amino acids. CDR1 and CDR2 from the germline V gene are SGHTA and FQGNSA. For this clone: Its antigen is unidentified.

A multiplex PCR was run with 60 Vbeta primers and 13 Jbeta primers. The data were produced by immunoSEQ multiplex PCR, yet TCRdb's version contains in-frame clones alone and is incomplete. Among some 100,000 clones listed, 75% were seen once. The chain employs TRBV7-2 and TRBJ2-1, with 7 positions matching TRBD2. The receptor's source is a male donor in good health and CMV-seropositive. The material sequenced was PBMCs. The CDR3 DNA sequence: TGTGCCAGCAGCAGACTAGCCCGAACCTACAATGAGCAGTTCTTC. This encodes CASSRLARTYNEQFF.